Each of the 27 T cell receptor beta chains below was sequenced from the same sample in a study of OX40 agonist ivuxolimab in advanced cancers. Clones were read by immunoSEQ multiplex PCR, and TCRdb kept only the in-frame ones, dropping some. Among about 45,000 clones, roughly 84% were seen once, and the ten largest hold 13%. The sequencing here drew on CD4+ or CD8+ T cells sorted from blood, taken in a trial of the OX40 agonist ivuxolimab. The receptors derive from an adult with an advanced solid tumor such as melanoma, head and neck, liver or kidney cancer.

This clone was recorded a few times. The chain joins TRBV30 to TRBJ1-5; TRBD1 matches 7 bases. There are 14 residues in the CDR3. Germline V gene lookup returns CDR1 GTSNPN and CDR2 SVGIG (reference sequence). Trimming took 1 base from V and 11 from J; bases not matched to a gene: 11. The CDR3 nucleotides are TGTGCCTGGAGTGGGGACAGCTCCTTGGGATCCCAGCATTTT. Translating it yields CAWSGDSSLGSQHF.

CDR3 protein: CASSSLRGGSTGANVLTF. The CDR3 region has the DNA TGTGCCAGCAGCTCCCTCCGGGGGGGGTCTACTGGGGCCAACGTCCTGACTTTC. V and J are TRBV7-8 and TRBJ2-6; 8 bases map to TRBD2. The CDR3 is 18 amino acids. J lost 2 bases, V lost 4 bases, and 10 bases had no gene match. Germline V gives CDR1 SGHVS, CDR2 FQNEAQ.

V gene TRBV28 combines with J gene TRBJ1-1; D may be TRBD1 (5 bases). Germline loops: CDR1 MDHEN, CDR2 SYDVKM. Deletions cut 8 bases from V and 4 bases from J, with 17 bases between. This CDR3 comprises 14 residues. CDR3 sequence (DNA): TGTGCCAGCGTCAAGCCTGGGGGTGGCACTGAAGCTTTCTTT. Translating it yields CASVKPGGGTEAFF.

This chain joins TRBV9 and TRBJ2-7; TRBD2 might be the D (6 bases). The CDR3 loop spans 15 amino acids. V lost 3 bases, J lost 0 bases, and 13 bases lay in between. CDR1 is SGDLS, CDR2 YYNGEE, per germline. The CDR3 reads CASSAAGSSSYEQYF. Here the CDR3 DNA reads TGTGCCAGCAGCGCCGCCGGGAGTAGCTCCTACGAGCAGTACTTC.

The CDR3 DNA is TGTGCCAGCAGCTTATTTGGGTACTCCTACGAGCAGTACTTC. It is translated as CASSLFGYSYEQYF. The rearrangement links TRBV7-9 to TRBJ2-7; no definite D call. Germline V gene lookup returns CDR1 SEHNR and CDR2 FQNEAQ (reference sequence). The V and J ends lost 2 bases and 0 bases respectively, with 8 bases between them. This CDR3 has 14 residues.

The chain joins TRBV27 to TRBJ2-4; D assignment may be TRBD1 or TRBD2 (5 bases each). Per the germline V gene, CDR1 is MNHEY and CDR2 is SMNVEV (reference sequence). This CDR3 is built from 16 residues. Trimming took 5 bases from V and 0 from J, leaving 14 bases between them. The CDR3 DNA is TGTGCCAGCAGTCCCGGGACGGGGCTAGCCAAAAACATTCAGTACTTC. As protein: CASSPGTGLAKNIQYF.

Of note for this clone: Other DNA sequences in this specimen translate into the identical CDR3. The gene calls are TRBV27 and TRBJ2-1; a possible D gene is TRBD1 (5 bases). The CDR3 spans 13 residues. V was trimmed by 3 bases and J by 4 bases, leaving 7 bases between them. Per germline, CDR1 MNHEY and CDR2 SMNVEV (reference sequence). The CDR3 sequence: CASSFRTYNEQFF. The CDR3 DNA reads TGTGCCAGCAGTTTTAGGACATACAATGAGCAGTTCTTC.

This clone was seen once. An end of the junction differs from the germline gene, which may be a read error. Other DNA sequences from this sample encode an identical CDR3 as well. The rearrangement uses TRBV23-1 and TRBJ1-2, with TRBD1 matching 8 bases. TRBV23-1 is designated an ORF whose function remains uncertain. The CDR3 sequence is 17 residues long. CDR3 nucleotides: TGCGCCAGCAGCCAATCAAGGGGACAGGCGTCAGACTATGGCTACACCTTC. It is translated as CASSQSRGQASDYGYTF.

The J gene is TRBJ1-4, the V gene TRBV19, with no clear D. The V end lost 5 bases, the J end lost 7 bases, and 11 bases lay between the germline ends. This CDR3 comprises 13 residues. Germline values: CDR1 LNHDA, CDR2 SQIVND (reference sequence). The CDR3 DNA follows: TGTGCCAGTAGTTGGGAGATGGGTGAAAAACTGTTTTTT. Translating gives CASSWEMGEKLFF.

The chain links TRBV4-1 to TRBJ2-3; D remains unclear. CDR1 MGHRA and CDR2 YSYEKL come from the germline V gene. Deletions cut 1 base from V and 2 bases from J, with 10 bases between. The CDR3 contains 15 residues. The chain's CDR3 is CASSQGIRYTDTQYF. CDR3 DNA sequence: TGCGCCAGCAGCCAAGGAATCAGGTACACAGATACGCAGTATTTT.

Here the CDR3 reads CASSMGSGRTHEQYF. CDR3 nucleotide sequence: TGTGCCAGTAGTATGGGTAGCGGGAGAACCCACGAGCAGTACTTC. The chain carries TRBV19 and TRBJ2-7; TRBD2 agrees at 9 bases. Trimming at V came to 3 bases and at J to 5 bases, leaving 8 bases not matched to a gene. The CDR3 totals 15 residues. Germline V gene data show CDR1 as LNHDA and CDR2 as SQIVND (reference sequence).

The CDR3 region has the DNA TGCGCCAGCAGCTTGAGGGGACTAGCGGAATACAATGAGCAGTTCTTC. Translation gives CASSLRGLAEYNEQFF. V is TRBV5-1 and J is TRBJ2-1; 11 bases match TRBD2. This CDR3 spans 16 amino acids. V was pared by 1 base and J by 4 bases, with 4 bases of the junction left unmatched. Germline V CDR1 and CDR2: SGHRS, YFSETQ.

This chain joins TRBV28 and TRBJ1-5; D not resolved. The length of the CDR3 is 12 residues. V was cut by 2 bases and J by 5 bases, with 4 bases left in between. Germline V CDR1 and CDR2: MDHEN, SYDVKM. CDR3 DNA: TGTGCCAGCAGTTTAGGGCATCAGCCCCAGCATTTT. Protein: CASSLGHQPQHF. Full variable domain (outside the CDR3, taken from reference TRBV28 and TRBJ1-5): DVKVTQSSRYLVKRTGEKVFLECVQDMDHENMFWYRQDPGLGLRLIYFSYDVKMKEKGDIPEGYSVSREKKERFSLILESASTNQTSMYLCASSLGHQPQHFGDGTRLSIL.

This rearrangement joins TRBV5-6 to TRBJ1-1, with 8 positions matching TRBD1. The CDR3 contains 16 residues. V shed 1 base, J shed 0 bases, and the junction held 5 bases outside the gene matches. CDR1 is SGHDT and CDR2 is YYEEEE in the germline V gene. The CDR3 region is CASSLYRQGLNTEAFF. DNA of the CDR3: TGTGCCAGCAGCTTGTATCGACAGGGGTTGAACACTGAAGCTTTCTTT.

CDR3 nucleotide sequence: TGTGCCAGCAGTTACTTCCCGGGACTAGCGAGGTACGAGCAGTACTTC. Protein sequence: CASSYFPGLARYEQYF. V and J are TRBV6-5 and TRBJ2-7; 10 bases align to TRBD2. This CDR3 region has 16 residues. CDR1 is MNHEY and CDR2 is SVGAGI in the germline V gene. J lost 4 bases, V lost 1 base, and 7 bases had no gene match.

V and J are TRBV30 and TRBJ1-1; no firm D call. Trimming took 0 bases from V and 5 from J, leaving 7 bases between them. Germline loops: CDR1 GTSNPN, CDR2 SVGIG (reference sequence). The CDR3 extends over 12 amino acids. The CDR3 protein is CAWSVLGTEAFF. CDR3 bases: TGTGCCTGGAGTGTACTAGGGACTGAAGCTTTCTTT.

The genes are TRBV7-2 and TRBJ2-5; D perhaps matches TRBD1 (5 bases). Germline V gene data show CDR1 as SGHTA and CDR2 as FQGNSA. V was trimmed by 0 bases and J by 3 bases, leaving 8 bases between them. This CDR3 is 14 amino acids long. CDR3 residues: CASSLARQKETQYF. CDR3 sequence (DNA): TGTGCCAGCAGCTTAGCCCGACAGAAAGAGACCCAGTACTTC.

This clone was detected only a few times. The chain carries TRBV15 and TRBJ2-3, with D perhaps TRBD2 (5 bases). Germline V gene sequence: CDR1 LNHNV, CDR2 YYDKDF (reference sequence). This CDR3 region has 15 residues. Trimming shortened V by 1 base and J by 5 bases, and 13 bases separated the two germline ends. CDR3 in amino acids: CATSRGPARGDTQYF. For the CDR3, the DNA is TGTGCCACCAGCAGAGGGCCAGCCCGGGGAGATACGCAGTATTTT.

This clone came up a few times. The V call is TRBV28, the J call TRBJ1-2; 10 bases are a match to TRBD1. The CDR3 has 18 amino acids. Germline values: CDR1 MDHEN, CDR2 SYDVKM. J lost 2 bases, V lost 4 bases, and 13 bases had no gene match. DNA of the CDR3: TGTGCCAGCAGTTCGCCGGGACAGGGGCCCATTATGAACTATGGCTACACCTTC. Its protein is CASSSPGQGPIMNYGYTF.

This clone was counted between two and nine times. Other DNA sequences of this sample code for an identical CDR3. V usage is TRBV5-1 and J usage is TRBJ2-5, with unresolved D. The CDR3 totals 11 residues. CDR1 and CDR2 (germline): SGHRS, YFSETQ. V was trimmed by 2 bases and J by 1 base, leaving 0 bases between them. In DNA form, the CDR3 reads TGCGCCAGCAGCTTCCAAGAGACCCAGTACTTC. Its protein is CASSFQETQYF.

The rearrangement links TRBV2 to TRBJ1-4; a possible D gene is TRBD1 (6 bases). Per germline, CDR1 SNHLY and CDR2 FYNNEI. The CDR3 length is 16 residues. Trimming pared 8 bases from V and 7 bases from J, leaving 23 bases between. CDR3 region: CASAAIRWGRGEKLFF. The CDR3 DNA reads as TGTGCCAGCGCCGCTATCCGCTGGGGGCGCGGTGAAAAACTGTTTTTT.

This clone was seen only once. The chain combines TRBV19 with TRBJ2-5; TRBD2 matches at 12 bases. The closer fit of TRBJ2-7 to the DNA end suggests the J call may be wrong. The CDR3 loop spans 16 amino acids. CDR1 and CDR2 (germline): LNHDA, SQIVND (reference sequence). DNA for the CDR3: TGTGCCAGTAGCAGGGCTCGGACTAGCGGGACCTACGAGCAGTACTTC. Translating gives CASSRARTSGTYEQYF.

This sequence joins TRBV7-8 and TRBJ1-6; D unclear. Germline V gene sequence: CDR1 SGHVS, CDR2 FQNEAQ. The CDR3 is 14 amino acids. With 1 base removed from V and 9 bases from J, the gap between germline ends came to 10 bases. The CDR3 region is CASSLEAVASPLHF. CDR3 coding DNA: TGTGCCAGCAGCTTAGAAGCGGTGGCTTCACCCCTCCACTTT.

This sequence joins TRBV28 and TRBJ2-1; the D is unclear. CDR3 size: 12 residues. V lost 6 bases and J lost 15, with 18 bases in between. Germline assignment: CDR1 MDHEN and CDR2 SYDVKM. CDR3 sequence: CASSLRVPGLFF. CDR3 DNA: TGTGCCAGCAGCCTCCGGGTGCCAGGTTTGTTCTTC.

The CDR3 nucleotides are TGTGCCAGCAGCGCCGGGGGGGGAAGGCGGAACTATGGCTACACCTTC. Encoded protein: CASSAGGGRRNYGYTF. The J gene is TRBJ1-2, the V gene TRBV9; TRBD1 might be the D (5 bases). The V gene lost 3 bases and the J gene lost 2 bases, with 17 bases spanning the gap. Germline CDR1 and CDR2: SGDLS and YYNGEE. The CDR3 is made up of 16 amino acids.

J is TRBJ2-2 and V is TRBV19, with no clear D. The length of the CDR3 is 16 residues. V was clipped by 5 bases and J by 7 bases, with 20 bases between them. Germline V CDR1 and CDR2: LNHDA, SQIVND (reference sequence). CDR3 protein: CASSSPWMAVVGELFF. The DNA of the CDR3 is TGTGCCAGTAGTTCACCTTGGATGGCGGTGGTCGGGGAGCTGTTTTTT.

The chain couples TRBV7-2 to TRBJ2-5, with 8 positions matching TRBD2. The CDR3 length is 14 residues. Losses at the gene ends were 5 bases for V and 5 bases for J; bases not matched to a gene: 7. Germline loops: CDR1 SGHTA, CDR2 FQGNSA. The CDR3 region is CASSPRLAQETQYF. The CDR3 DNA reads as TGTGCCAGCAGCCCGAGACTAGCGCAGGAGACCCAGTACTTC.